The 24 T cell receptor beta chains in this list originate from one sample, sequenced in a study of T-cell memory formation after mild COVID-19. TCRdb reprocessed the 5' RACE reads with MiXCR, giving one entry per CDR3 protein. The repertoire holds roughly 310,000 distinct CDR3 sequences, with about a sixth as singletons. Sequencing was carried out using PBMCs or a T cell subset sorted from them (not recorded which). The receptors stem from a man younger than 30 who had mild COVID-19 (a few samples of this study predate the infection). Cell type and time point are not known.

This rearrangement joins TRBV24-1 to TRBJ2-7; D is unresolved. The CDR3 is 13 residues long. Germline V gives CDR1 KGHDR, CDR2 SFDVKD. V lost 4 bases, J lost 5 bases, and 11 bases lay in between. CDR3 residues: CATSEPTADEQYF. In DNA, the CDR3 is TGTGCCACCAGTGAACCGACGGCCGACGAGCAGTACTTC.

J is TRBJ2-5 and V is TRBV12-3 or TRBV12-4; D remains unclear. V was pared by 4 bases and J by 5 bases, with 5 bases between. This CDR3 is 11 amino acids long. In nucleotides, the CDR3 is TGTGCCAGCAGTTATATGGAGACCCAGTACTTC. It specifies CASSYMETQYF.

In DNA form, the CDR3 reads TGTGCCAGTAACTCAGACGGGAAGACCCAGTACTTC. Amino acids: CASNSDGKTQYF. The rearrangement joins TRBV12-3 or TRBV12-4 to TRBJ2-5; D perhaps matches TRBD2 (5 bases). V lost 9 bases to trimming and J lost 6 bases, with 14 bases between them. The CDR3 spans 12 residues.

This clonotype was observed a few times. In nucleotides, the CDR3 is TGTGCCAGCAGCTTACGGGGTAGTGAGACCCAGTACTTC. This gives the protein CASSLRGSETQYF. The chain joins TRBV7-3 to TRBJ2-5; D possibly corresponds to TRBD2 (5 bases). The germline gives CDR1 SGHTA, CDR2 FQGTGA. Between the trimmed V and J ends, which lost 2 bases and 5 bases, there was a span of 9 bases. The CDR3 has 13 amino acids. Complete variable domain (other parts from reference TRBV7-3 and TRBJ2-5): GAGVSQTPSNKVTEKGKYVELRCDPISGHTALYWYRQSLGQGPEFLIYFQGTGAADDSGLPNDRFFAVRPEGSVSTLKIQRTERGDSAVYLCASSLRGSETQYFGPGTRLLVL.

This clonotype came up a few times. The chain employs TRBV24-1 and TRBJ1-4; the D gene is possibly TRBD1 (6 bases). The V end lost 3 bases, the J end lost 7 bases, and 14 bases lay between the germline ends. CDR1 and CDR2 from the germline V gene are KGHDR and SFDVKD. The CDR3 sequence is 15 residues long. CDR3 residues: CATSDTRGSAEKLFF. CDR3 DNA sequence: TGTGCCACCAGTGATACCAGGGGTTCGGCTGAAAAACTGTTTTTT.

This CDR3 reads CSARDMRAGDTQYF. CDR3 nucleotides: TGCAGTGCTAGAGATATGAGGGCGGGAGATACGCAGTATTTT. V gene TRBV20-1 combines with J gene TRBJ2-3; D perhaps matches TRBD2 (5 bases). CDR3 length equals 14 residues. CDR1 is DFQATT, CDR2 SNEGSKA, per germline (reference sequence). V shed 0 bases and J shed 5 bases, with 12 bases lying between them.

V usage is TRBV10-2 and J usage is TRBJ1-5, with unresolved D. CDR1 and CDR2 (germline): WSHSY, SAAADI. This CDR3 region has 13 residues. V gave up 4 bases and J gave up 3 bases, with 7 bases separating them. CDR3 DNA sequence: TGCGCCAGCAGTGTTGTTAACAATCAGCCCCAGCATTTT. It translates to CASSVVNNQPQHF.

This chain connects TRBV6-2 or TRBV6-3 to TRBJ2-7; D may be TRBD2 (6 bases). The CDR3 has 13 amino acids. With 5 bases removed from V and 5 bases from J, the gap between germline ends came to 13 bases. Germline V gives CDR1 MNHEY, CDR2 SVGEGT. CDR3 amino acids: CASSMGGSDEQYV. The CDR3 DNA follows: TGTGCCAGCAGTATGGGAGGAAGCGACGAGCAGTACGTC.

This chain uses TRBV4-3 with TRBJ1-5; no clear D gene. The CDR3 has 15 amino acids. Germline V lookup: CDR1 LGHNA, CDR2 YSLEER. V was clipped by 0 bases and J by 7 bases, with 13 bases between them. In nucleotides, the CDR3 is TGCGCCAGCAGCCAAGATCGCCACCAGGACCAGCCCCAGCATTTT. The encoded protein is CASSQDRHQDQPQHF.

This clonotype was counted many times. This sequence joins TRBV5-1 and TRBJ2-1; 12 positions agree with TRBD2. Trimming removed 5 bases from V and 1 base from J; junction bases left unmatched: 4. This CDR3 region has 16 residues. Germline-derived CDR1 and CDR2 are SGHRS and YFSETQ. The CDR3 region is CASRPSGGASYNEQFF. For the CDR3, the DNA is TGCGCCAGCAGGCCTAGCGGGGGGGCGTCCTACAATGAGCAGTTCTTC.

This clonotype was seen a handful of times. The chain couples TRBV12-3 or TRBV12-4 to TRBJ2-3; possible D gene TRBD2, 5 bases. CDR3 length equals 15 residues. V was clipped by 5 bases and J by 6 bases, with 18 bases between them. CDR3 coding DNA: TGTGCCAGCAGTAGGGATGTGACGGGAAGGGATACGCAGTATTTT. The encoded protein is CASSRDVTGRDTQYF.

V is TRBV12-3 or TRBV12-4 and J is TRBJ2-6; TRBD1 matches at 7 bases. There are 17 residues in the CDR3. V dropped 3 bases and J dropped 0; count of bases not matched to a gene: 5. In nucleotides, the CDR3 is TGTGCCAGCAGTTTGGACAGGACCCTCTCTGGGGCCAACGTCCTGACTTTC. This gives the protein CASSLDRTLSGANVLTF.

This clonotype was counted only a few times. V gene TRBV7-7 combines with J gene TRBJ2-2; no clear D gene. CDR1 and CDR2 from the germline V gene are SSHAT and FNYEAQ (reference sequence). The CDR3 has 14 residues. V dropped 2 bases and J dropped 4 bases, with 8 bases sitting between them. The CDR3, as DNA: TGTGCCAGCAGCTTAAACCCCTCCACCGGGGAGCTGTTTTTT. Translation: CASSLNPSTGELFF.

This clonotype was counted a few times. The rearrangement joins TRBV10-2 to TRBJ1-1; possible D gene TRBD1, 5 bases. V lost 2 bases, J lost 5 bases, and 9 bases lay in between. The CDR3 covers 13 residues. Germline-derived CDR1 and CDR2 are WSHSY and SAAADI. The CDR3 region has the DNA TGCGCCAGCAGTGAGCGGGGGAGGACTGAAGCTTTCTTT. Translation gives CASSERGRTEAFF.

This clonotype was seen a handful of times. This sequence joins TRBV4-1 and TRBJ2-4; 10 nucleotides align to TRBD1. The CDR3 runs to 16 residues. V shed 4 bases, J shed 7 bases, and the junction held 10 bases outside the gene matches. The germline gives CDR1 MGHRA, CDR2 YSYEKL. In DNA, the CDR3 is TGCGCCAGCAGCCGCCAGCCGGGACAGGGGACCAACATTCAGTACTTC. As protein: CASSRQPGQGTNIQYF.

This clonotype was seen at least ten times. This rearrangement joins TRBV5-1 to TRBJ2-1, with TRBD2 identical over 12 bases. Germline CDR1 SGHRS, CDR2 YFSETQ. Trimming at V came to 4 bases and at J to 8 bases, leaving 10 bases not matched to a gene. The CDR3 sequence is 16 residues long. The CDR3 sequence: CASSVTSGGMGHEQFF. The DNA of the CDR3 is TGCGCCAGCAGCGTGACTAGCGGGGGCATGGGGCATGAGCAGTTCTTC.

The chain carries TRBV4-2 and TRBJ1-2; D is unclear. V was trimmed by 0 bases and J by 2 bases, leaving 1 base between them. Looked up from germline, CDR1 is LGHNA and CDR2 is YNFKEQ. This CDR3 contains 12 residues. The CDR3 is CASSQENYGYTF. The CDR3 DNA reads TGTGCCAGCAGCCAAGAAAACTATGGCTACACCTTC.

This clonotype was recorded a few times. The chain carries TRBV6-2 or TRBV6-3 and TRBJ1-1; tentative D call: TRBD1 (6 bases). The CDR3 loop spans 14 amino acids. The germline V gene has CDR1 MNHEY and CDR2 SVGEGT. V lost 4 bases to trimming and J lost 4 bases, with 13 bases between them. The CDR3 nucleotides are TGTGCCAGCAGTTCGCAGGGGTTGGGCACTGAAGCTTTCTTT. It codes for CASSSQGLGTEAFF.

This chain uses TRBV28 with TRBJ2-7; D not resolved. V was clipped by 5 bases and J by 6 bases, with 8 bases between them. CDR1 and CDR2 (germline): MDHEN, SYDVKM. This CDR3 contains 11 residues. The CDR3 loop reads CASSSPGEQYV. CDR3 nucleotide sequence: TGTGCCAGCAGTAGCCCGGGCGAGCAGTACGTC.

This chain uses TRBV7-9 with TRBJ2-2; D is possibly TRBD1 (6 bases). Germline V gene sequence: CDR1 SEHNR, CDR2 FQNEAQ (reference sequence). V lost 1 base and J 4 bases, leaving 10 bases between the germline ends. The CDR3 spans 15 residues. Here the CDR3 reads CASSLGQGTTGELFF. The CDR3 nucleotides are TGTGCCAGCAGCTTAGGGCAGGGGACCACCGGGGAGCTGTTTTTT.

This clonotype was observed a handful of times. The chain couples TRBV6-1 to TRBJ1-3; D perhaps matches TRBD1 (5 bases). Looked up from germline, CDR1 is MNHNS and CDR2 is SASEGT. CDR3 length: 13 residues. Trimming took 7 bases from V and 2 from J, leaving 9 bases between them. The CDR3 is CASIAGTGNTIYF. The CDR3 coding sequence is TGTGCCAGCATAGCAGGGACTGGAAACACCATATATTTT.

V and J are TRBV14 and TRBJ2-2, with 10 bases fitting TRBD1. CDR3 size: 15 residues. Germline lookup yields CDR1 SGHDN and CDR2 FVKESK. The J segment lost 4 bases and the V segment lost 6 bases, leaving 5 bases of the junction unmatched. The CDR3 region is CASRQGQGPTGELFF. CDR3 nucleotides: TGTGCCAGCAGGCAGGGACAGGGGCCCACCGGGGAGCTGTTTTTT. Full variable domain (outside the CDR3, taken from reference TRBV14 and TRBJ2-2): EAGVTQFPSHSVIEKGQTVTLRCDPISGHDNLYWYRRVMGKEIKFLLHFVKESKQDESGMPNNRFLAERTGGTYSTLKVQPAELEDSGVYFCASRQGQGPTGELFFGEGSRLTVL.

This clonotype was seen only a few times. The chain carries TRBV20-1 and TRBJ2-3; D gene ambiguous. The germline V gene has CDR1 DFQATT and CDR2 SNEGSKA (reference sequence). V was shortened by 6 bases and J by 6 bases, with 19 bases between the two germline ends. The CDR3 totals 14 residues. The CDR3 DNA is TGCAGTGCCACCTCCCCCACTGTCGCGGATACGCAGTATTTT. This encodes CSATSPTVADTQYF.

CDR3 bases: TGCGCCAGCACCTCGGACAGCCCTAGCACAGATACGCAGTATTTT. Protein: CASTSDSPSTDTQYF. The chain carries TRBV5-1 and TRBJ2-3; a weak D match, TRBD1 (6 bases). Looked up from germline, CDR1 is SGHRS and CDR2 is YFSETQ. Trimming cost V 6 bases and J 0 bases, with 14 bases left between them. The CDR3 contains 15 residues.